Following are 5 T cell receptor beta chains from one sample sequenced in a study of T cell responses to AZD1222 COVID-19 vaccine. Generated by immunoSEQ multiplex PCR, the TCRdb table keeps only in-frame clones and is missing some. The sample shows about 96,000 clones, 89% of them seen only once. The sequences come from peripheral blood, collected on day 0 of AZD1222 vaccination. The receptors stem from an adult in good health.

The rearrangement links TRBV5-1 to TRBJ2-5, with TRBD2 matching 7 bases. J gave up 3 bases and V 2 bases, and 10 bases lay outside the gene matches. Per germline, CDR1 SGHRS and CDR2 YFSETQ. The CDR3 extends over 16 amino acids. CDR3 DNA sequence: TGCGCCAGCAGCTTCCGGACTAGAATTCCCGAAGAGACCCAGTACTTC. Protein sequence: CASSFRTRIPEETQYF. Using reference TRBV5-1 and TRBJ2-5 for the parts outside the CDR3, the full variable domain is KAGVTQTPRYLIKTRGQQVTLSCSPISGHRSVSWYQQTPGQGLQFLFEYFSETQRNKGNFPGRFSGRQFSNSRSEMNVSTLELGDSALYLCASSFRTRIPEETQYFGPGTRLLVL.

The chain uses TRBV5-1 and TRBJ1-4; 9 bases match TRBD1. The CDR3 covers 17 residues. Germline-derived CDR1 and CDR2 are SGHRS and YFSETQ. The V segment lost 3 bases and the J segment 7 bases; nucleotides outside the gene matches: 13. CDR3 bases: TGCGCCAGCAGCTCGGGACAGGGTCTCTTAGAGGGTGAAAAACTGTTTTTT. This encodes CASSSGQGLLEGEKLFF.

The gene calls are TRBV19 and TRBJ2-7, with TRBD2 identical over 12 bases. Germline CDR1 and CDR2: LNHDA and SQIVND (reference sequence). The trim removed 5 bases at V and 3 bases at J, leaving 2 bases unmatched. The CDR3 has 14 residues. The CDR3 sequence: CASSGTSGRYEQYF. CDR3 in DNA: TGTGCCAGTAGTGGGACTAGCGGGCGCTACGAGCAGTACTTC.

The chain links TRBV4-2 to TRBJ1-5; 8 positions agree with TRBD1. This CDR3 contains 17 residues. V was pared by 1 base and J by 6 bases, with 11 bases of the junction left unmatched. CDR1 LGHNA and CDR2 YNFKEQ come from the germline V gene. CDR3 residues: CASSQVLGQGGFQPQHF. CDR3 bases: TGTGCCAGCAGCCAAGTCCTTGGACAGGGTGGGTTTCAGCCCCAGCATTTT.

The V call is TRBV28, the J call TRBJ1-2; weak D call: TRBD1 (5 bases). The CDR3 runs 11 residues. Germline CDR1 and CDR2: MDHEN and SYDVKM. The V and J ends lost 7 bases and 3 bases respectively, with 6 bases between them. The chain's CDR3 is CASTGDYGYTF. DNA of the CDR3: TGTGCCAGCACGGGGGACTATGGCTACACCTTC.